The clone carrying this T cell receptor (beta chain) was observed at least ten times. The CDR3 covers 13 residues. Germline loops: CDR1 MNHEY, CDR2 SVGAGI. V trimming: 5 bases; J trimming: 5 bases; junction bases outside the gene matches: 3. Sequenced by immunoSEQ multiplex PCR; TCRdb stores in-frame clones only, minus some. The sample has about 230,000 clones, roughly four fifths seen once. The data originate from a study of blood T cell repertoires in COVID-19. The genes are TRBV6-5 and TRBJ1-5, with TRBD1 matching over 7 bases. The receptor's source is a woman aged 50 to 60 with acute or convalescent COVID-19. The sequencing sample was made of peripheral blood. CDR3 DNA: TGTGCCAGCAGTACCACAGGGGATCAGCCCCAGCATTTT. Its protein product is CASSTTGDQPQHF.